Listed below are T cell receptor beta chains from one sample, sequenced in a study of blood T cells in healthy people across ages. TCRdb redid the calling of the 5' RACE reads with MiXCR, one entry per CDR3 protein. The table lists about 1.8 million distinct CDR3 sequences, about 49% of them singletons. Sequencing input: blood. Source of these receptors: a woman aged 40 to 49 in good health. Both conserved end residues are part of each CDR3. The order of the fields is D gene, J gene, CDR3 length, clone size, V gene, CDR3 DNA, CDR3 protein. A D gene is named only where the DNA matches it firmly. Clone size, where shown, is once, few, many, or a class for clones that have expanded.

d_gene: TRBD2
j_gene: TRBJ2-7
len: 20
abundance: NA
v_gene: TRBV6-1
CDR3nt: TGTGCCAGCAGCCCCGTTCGTCCTATACGGACTAGCGGGGTCTCCTACGAGCAGTACTTC
CDR3aa: CASSPVRPIRTSGVSYEQYF

d_gene: TRBD1
j_gene: TRBJ1-6
len: 14
abundance: NA
v_gene: TRBV28
CDR3nt: TGTGCCAGCAGTCACAACAGGGGGAATTCACCCCTCCACTTT
CDR3aa: CASSHNRGNSPLHF

d_gene: NA
j_gene: TRBJ1-2
len: 14
abundance: NA
v_gene: TRBV15
CDR3nt: TGTGCCACCAGCAGGGCCCGGACAGACTATGGCTACACCTTC
CDR3aa: CATSRARTDYGYTF

d_gene: NA
j_gene: TRBJ2-7
len: 14
abundance: NA
v_gene: TRBV5-1
CDR3nt: TGCGCCAGCAGCTTCGTGACAGGCCCAACCGAGCAGTACTTC
CDR3aa: CASSFVTGPTEQYF

d_gene: TRBD2
j_gene: TRBJ2-1
len: 15
abundance: NA
v_gene: TRBV7-9
CDR3nt: TGTGCCAGCAGCCTTAGCGGGGGGCTCTTCAATGAGCAGTTCTTC
CDR3aa: CASSLSGGLFNEQFF

d_gene: TRBD2
j_gene: TRBJ2-1
len: 16
abundance: NA
v_gene: TRBV7-3
CDR3nt: TGTGCCAGCAGCTTAAGACCCCGTGGGGGGGGCAATGAGCAGTTCTTC
CDR3aa: CASSLRPRGGGNEQFF

d_gene: NA
j_gene: TRBJ1-2
len: 13
abundance: NA
v_gene: TRBV20-1
CDR3nt: TGCAGTGCTGGGCCAACTAGTAACTATGGCTACACCTTC
CDR3aa: CSAGPTSNYGYTF

d_gene: TRBD2
j_gene: TRBJ2-1
len: 13
abundance: NA
v_gene: TRBV10-3
CDR3nt: TGTGCCATCACCCAGCGGGGGGGCAATGAGCAGTTCTTC
CDR3aa: CAITQRGGNEQFF

d_gene: NA
j_gene: TRBJ1-1
len: 13
abundance: NA
v_gene: TRBV12-3/TRBV12-4
CDR3nt: TGTGCCATTTTCCAGGACATTCGCACTGAAGCTTTCTTT
CDR3aa: CAIFQDIRTEAFF

d_gene: NA
j_gene: TRBJ2-1
len: 15
abundance: NA
v_gene: TRBV20-1
CDR3nt: TGCAGTGCTAGAGATCGGGGTCTAGCGTACAATGAGCAGTTCTTC
CDR3aa: CSARDRGLAYNEQFF

d_gene: NA
j_gene: TRBJ2-5
len: 14
abundance: few
v_gene: TRBV15
CDR3nt: TGTGCCACCAGCAGCAGGGGATTGGGAGAGACCCAGTACTTC
CDR3aa: CATSSRGLGETQYF

d_gene: TRBD1
j_gene: TRBJ1-2
len: 15
abundance: NA
v_gene: TRBV7-3
CDR3nt: TGTGCCAGCAGCTCGACAGGGGGCGCGTGGGGTGGCTACACCTTC
CDR3aa: CASSSTGGAWGGYTF

d_gene: TRBD1
j_gene: TRBJ1-1
len: 15
abundance: NA
v_gene: TRBV7-2
CDR3nt: TGTGCCAGCAGCGACTACAGGGGAGTGAGCACTGAAGCTTTCTTT
CDR3aa: CASSDYRGVSTEAFF

d_gene: NA
j_gene: TRBJ2-7
len: 15
abundance: many
v_gene: TRBV7-2
CDR3nt: TGTGCCAGCAGCTTAGTGCAGACAGGAAGCTACGAGCAGTACTTC
CDR3aa: CASSLVQTGSYEQYF

d_gene: TRBD1
j_gene: TRBJ1-2
len: 18
abundance: few
v_gene: TRBV4-2
CDR3nt: TGTGCCAGCAGCCAAGTAGTACGAGACAGGGCGAATAACTATGGCTACACCTTC
CDR3aa: CASSQVVRDRANNYGYTF

d_gene: NA
j_gene: TRBJ2-7
len: 14
abundance: NA
v_gene: TRBV20-1
CDR3nt: TGCAGTGCTAGGGACCCCAGGGAGAGCTACGAGCAGTACTTC
CDR3aa: CSARDPRESYEQYF

d_gene: NA
j_gene: TRBJ1-1
len: 14
abundance: NA
v_gene: TRBV9
CDR3nt: TGTGCCAGCAGCGTGTCGGCATTGAACACTGAAGCTTTCTTT
CDR3aa: CASSVSALNTEAFF

d_gene: TRBD2
j_gene: TRBJ2-5
len: 16
abundance: NA
v_gene: TRBV24-1
CDR3nt: TGTGCCACCAGTGACGGCGGGAGGGGCTCTGGAGAGACCCAGTACTTC
CDR3aa: CATSDGGRGSGETQYF

d_gene: TRBD2
j_gene: TRBJ2-3
len: 16
abundance: once
v_gene: TRBV29-1
CDR3nt: TGCAGCGTCCTCAAAAGGGGCGGGGGGCCGGGAGATACGCAGTATTTT
CDR3aa: CSVLKRGGGPGDTQYF

d_gene: NA
j_gene: TRBJ2-5
len: 14
abundance: NA
v_gene: TRBV7-9
CDR3nt: TGTGCCAGCAGCTTAGACTCGATGGCGACTGAGCAGTACTTC
CDR3aa: CASSLDSMATEQYF

d_gene: TRBD2
j_gene: TRBJ2-1
len: 16
abundance: NA
v_gene: TRBV6-2/TRBV6-3
CDR3nt: TGTGCCAGCACTAGACTAGCGGGGGACCCTTACAATGAGCAGTTCTTC
CDR3aa: CASTRLAGDPYNEQFF

d_gene: TRBD1
j_gene: TRBJ2-7
len: 12
abundance: few
v_gene: TRBV12-3/TRBV12-4
CDR3nt: TGTGCCAGTCGACAGGGGATCGACGAGCAGTACTTC
CDR3aa: CASRQGIDEQYF

d_gene: NA
j_gene: TRBJ2-5
len: 11
abundance: few
v_gene: TRBV6-5
CDR3nt: TGTGCCAGCGGATCCCCAGAGACCCAGTACTTC
CDR3aa: CASGSPETQYF

d_gene: NA
j_gene: TRBJ2-1
len: 15
abundance: few
v_gene: TRBV6-5
CDR3nt: TGTGCCAGCAGTTACTCGCTAAGCCTTGACAATGAGCAGTTCTTC
CDR3aa: CASSYSLSLDNEQFF

d_gene: NA
j_gene: TRBJ1-1
len: 14
abundance: NA
v_gene: TRBV7-2
CDR3nt: TGTGCCAGCAGCCTAAGTAACCGGAACACTGAAGCTTTCTTT
CDR3aa: CASSLSNRNTEAFF

d_gene: NA
j_gene: TRBJ2-1
len: 14
abundance: NA
v_gene: TRBV28
CDR3nt: TGTGCCAGCACCCTTGGGGGATCCCGGAATGAGCAGTTCTTC
CDR3aa: CASTLGGSRNEQFF

d_gene: NA
j_gene: TRBJ2-5
len: 13
abundance: NA
v_gene: TRBV6-5
CDR3nt: TGTGCCAGCAGAGATCAGGGGGGACTCGAGCGGTACTTC
CDR3aa: CASRDQGGLERYF

d_gene: TRBD2
j_gene: TRBJ2-5
len: 13
abundance: NA
v_gene: TRBV7-2
CDR3nt: TGTGCCAGTGGCGGGGGGGCCAGAGAGACCCAGTACTTC
CDR3aa: CASGGGARETQYF

d_gene: NA
j_gene: TRBJ2-7
len: 13
abundance: few
v_gene: TRBV7-2
CDR3nt: TGTGCCAGCAGCTTGGGCTTCGTTACCGAGCAGTACTTC
CDR3aa: CASSLGFVTEQYF

d_gene: NA
j_gene: TRBJ2-4
len: 16
abundance: NA
v_gene: TRBV2
CDR3nt: TGTGCCAGCAGGATTGGGGGGGGGCGAGCCAAAAACATTCAGTACTTC
CDR3aa: CASRIGGGRAKNIQYF

d_gene: NA
j_gene: TRBJ2-3
len: 15
abundance: NA
v_gene: TRBV11-2
CDR3nt: TGTGCCAGCAGCTTAGTCTGGATGCACACAGATACGCAGTATTTT
CDR3aa: CASSLVWMHTDTQYF

d_gene: TRBD2
j_gene: TRBJ2-6
len: 16
abundance: NA
v_gene: TRBV20-1
CDR3nt: TGCAGTGCTTTGACTAGCGGGGGGGCAAGGGCCAACGTCCTGACTTTC
CDR3aa: CSALTSGGARANVLTF

d_gene: TRBD2
j_gene: TRBJ2-1
len: 17
abundance: NA
v_gene: TRBV5-1
CDR3nt: TGCGCCAGCAGTTTCTCACCGGGACTAGCGGGGGGGAACGAACAGTTCTTC
CDR3aa: CASSFSPGLAGGNEQFF

d_gene: NA
j_gene: TRBJ2-7
len: 14
abundance: NA
v_gene: TRBV9
CDR3nt: TGTGCCAGCAGCGTGGAGGGGGACTCCTACGAGCAGTACTTC
CDR3aa: CASSVEGDSYEQYF

d_gene: NA
j_gene: TRBJ1-2
len: 12
abundance: NA
v_gene: TRBV28
CDR3nt: TGTGCCAGCAGCTGGGAGCCCCATGGCTACACCTTC
CDR3aa: CASSWEPHGYTF

d_gene: TRBD1
j_gene: TRBJ2-7
len: 15
abundance: once
v_gene: TRBV6-2/TRBV6-3
CDR3nt: TGTGCCAGCAGGAAGACCGGGACAGGGGGTGACGAGCAGTACTTC
CDR3aa: CASRKTGTGGDEQYF

d_gene: TRBD2
j_gene: TRBJ2-7
len: 17
abundance: once
v_gene: TRBV4-1
CDR3nt: TGCGCCAGCAGCCAAGATCCCCCTAGCGGGGTCTCCTACGAGCAGTACTTC
CDR3aa: CASSQDPPSGVSYEQYF

d_gene: NA
j_gene: TRBJ2-3
len: 14
abundance: NA
v_gene: TRBV7-2
CDR3nt: TGTGCCAGCAGCCCGGATGCGGGCACAGATACGCAGTATTTT
CDR3aa: CASSPDAGTDTQYF

d_gene: NA
j_gene: TRBJ2-7
len: 15
abundance: few
v_gene: TRBV25-1
CDR3nt: TGTGCCAGCGGAGACACTACTAAAGGGCCCTACGAGCAGTACTTC
CDR3aa: CASGDTTKGPYEQYF

d_gene: NA
j_gene: TRBJ2-1
len: 15
abundance: few
v_gene: TRBV6-2/TRBV6-3
CDR3nt: TGTGCCAGCAGTAAGGGTCTCCTAGCCCGGAATGAGCAGTTCTTC
CDR3aa: CASSKGLLARNEQFF

d_gene: TRBD1
j_gene: TRBJ1-2
len: 14
abundance: NA
v_gene: TRBV7-9
CDR3nt: TGTGCCAGCACCCGACAGGGGGGGACCTATGGCTACACCTTC
CDR3aa: CASTRQGGTYGYTF

d_gene: NA
j_gene: TRBJ1-6
len: 14
abundance: NA
v_gene: TRBV5-1
CDR3nt: TGCGCCAGCAGCGTGGCCGCGGACACTTCACCCCTCCACTTT
CDR3aa: CASSVAADTSPLHF